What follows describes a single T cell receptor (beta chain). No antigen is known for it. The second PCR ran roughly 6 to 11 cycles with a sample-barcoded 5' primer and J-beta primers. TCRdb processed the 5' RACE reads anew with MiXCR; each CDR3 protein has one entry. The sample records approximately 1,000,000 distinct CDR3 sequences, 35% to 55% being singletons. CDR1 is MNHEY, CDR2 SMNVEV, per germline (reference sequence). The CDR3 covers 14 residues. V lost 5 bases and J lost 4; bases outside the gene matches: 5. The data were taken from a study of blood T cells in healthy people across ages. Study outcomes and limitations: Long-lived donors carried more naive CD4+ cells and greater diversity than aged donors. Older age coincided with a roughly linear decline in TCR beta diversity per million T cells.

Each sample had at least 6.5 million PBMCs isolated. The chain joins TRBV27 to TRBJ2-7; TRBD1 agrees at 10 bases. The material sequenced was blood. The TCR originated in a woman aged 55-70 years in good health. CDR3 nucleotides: TGTGCCAGCAGTCCCCAGGGACAGGGGTACGAGCAGTACTTC. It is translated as CASSPQGQGYEQYF.